What follows are 14 T cell receptor beta chains derived from one specimen sequenced in a study of PD-1 blockade in classical Hodgkin lymphoma. No patient escaped relapse after autologous stem cell transplantation, and brentuximab vedotin exposure varied. Profiling relied on immunoSEQ multiplex PCR, and the TCRdb table lists in-frame clones only, not all of them. The data contain 60,000 or so clones, 90% of them singletons. The starting material was peripheral blood mononuclear cells (PBMCs), obtained at baseline. Receptor source: a human donor with classical Hodgkin lymphoma.

The chain carries TRBV28 and TRBJ1-1; no clear D gene. The V gene lost 7 bases and the J gene lost 4 bases, with 16 bases spanning the gap. The CDR3 consists of 14 residues. The germline CDR1 and CDR2 sequences are MDHEN and SYDVKM. The CDR3 bases are TGTGCCAGCACCCGAGGAGGGCCTGGCACTGAAGCTTTCTTT. Its protein is CASTRGGPGTEAFF.

This rearrangement joins TRBV6-5 to TRBJ2-7, with a tentative D call TRBD2 (5 bases). The CDR3 has 15 residues. V lost 2 bases, J lost 2 bases, and 13 bases lay in between. CDR1 MNHEY and CDR2 SVGAGI come from the germline V gene. The DNA for the CDR3 is TGTGCCAGCAGTTACGCACCTAGCCGGGCCTACGAGCAGTACTTC. It is translated as CASSYAPSRAYEQYF.

V gene TRBV6-1 combines with J gene TRBJ2-1; TRBD2 agrees at 8 bases. Germline V gene lookup returns CDR1 MNHNS and CDR2 SASEGT. Trimming cost V 5 bases and J 3 bases; bases outside gene matches: 6. CDR3 size: 15 residues. The CDR3 is CASSIAGPLYNEQFF. CDR3 bases: TGTGCCAGCAGTATAGCGGGACCACTCTACAATGAGCAGTTCTTC.

The V and J genes are TRBV7-8 and TRBJ2-7; 8 nucleotides match TRBD2. The CDR3 is 16 residues long. Per germline, CDR1 SGHVS and CDR2 FQNEAQ. V was pared by 1 base and J by 0 bases, with 5 bases of the junction left unmatched. CDR3: CASSLVAAGGSYEQYF. The CDR3 nucleotides are TGTGCCAGCAGCTTAGTTGCGGCGGGAGGCTCCTACGAGCAGTACTTC.

This clone was seen a single time. The gene calls are TRBV28 and TRBJ2-3; 10 bases map to TRBD1. The CDR3 spans 15 residues. J lost 3 bases, V lost 6 bases, and 6 bases had no gene match. CDR1 and CDR2 from the germline V gene are MDHEN and SYDVKM. This chain's CDR3 is CASSLTGGLTDTQYF. In DNA form, the CDR3 reads TGTGCCAGCAGCCTGACAGGGGGCTTAACAGATACGCAGTATTTT.

V is TRBV11-2 and J is TRBJ2-7; D possibly matches TRBD1 or TRBD2 (5 bases each). Trimming cost V 4 bases and J 4 bases, with 23 bases left between them. The CDR3 has 17 residues. Looked up from germline, CDR1 is SGHAT and CDR2 is FQNNGV. CDR3 region: CASSSYPSGQGWYEQYF. The CDR3 nucleotides are TGTGCCAGCAGCTCATATCCCTCGGGGCAGGGCTGGTACGAGCAGTACTTC.

The chain recombines TRBV10-3 with TRBJ2-3; no clear D gene. Germline V CDR1 and CDR2: ENHRY, SYGVKD. The V end was cut by 7 bases, the J end by 4 bases, with 15 bases between. CDR3 length equals 14 residues. CDR3 DNA sequence: TGTGCCATCACCGAGAAGATGTTTGCAGATACGCAGTATTTT. This codes for CAITEKMFADTQYF.

The CDR3 sequence: CASSYYSQGVKTQYF. DNA of the CDR3: TGCGCCAGCAGCTACTACTCTCAGGGGGTAAAGACCCAGTACTTC. This chain uses TRBV5-1 with TRBJ2-5; 7 bases fit TRBD1. From germline, CDR1 is SGHRS and CDR2 YFSETQ. This CDR3 has 15 residues. V lost 3 bases and J lost 6; bases outside the gene matches: 11.

This clone was recorded only once. With a much larger clone just one base away, this may be a read error. The rearrangement uses TRBV10-2 and TRBJ2-1; D call uncertain. CDR3 length: 11 amino acids. Germline CDR1 and CDR2: WSHSY and SAAADI. Trimming took off 4 bases at V and 8 bases at J, with 6 bases between the two ends. This CDR3 is CASSGRHEQFF. The CDR3 region has the DNA TGCGCCAGCAGTGGTCGGCATGAGCAGTTCTTC.

The V and J genes are TRBV7-9 and TRBJ2-5; TRBD1 or TRBD2 may be the D gene (6 bases each). Germline assignment: CDR1 SEHNR and CDR2 FQNEAQ (reference sequence). V was cut by 5 bases and J by 3 bases, with 13 bases left in between. The CDR3 length is 14 residues. CDR3 loop: CASSPWGAEETQYF. The CDR3 nucleotides read TGTGCCAGCAGCCCTTGGGGGGCGGAAGAGACCCAGTACTTC.

V gene TRBV2 combines with J gene TRBJ1-5; D is undetermined. This CDR3 comprises 12 residues. Trimming pared 7 bases from V and 1 base from J, leaving 5 bases between. Germline V lookup: CDR1 SNHLY, CDR2 FYNNEI. The CDR3 DNA follows: TGTGCCAGCACCCAGAGCAATCAGCCCCAGCATTTT. Protein sequence: CASTQSNQPQHF.

V gene TRBV2 combines with J gene TRBJ2-3; no clear D. V lost 4 bases and J lost 2, with 13 bases in between. Germline loops: CDR1 SNHLY, CDR2 FYNNEI. The CDR3 spans 15 residues. CDR3 sequence: CASSVRQALTDTQYF. DNA for the CDR3: TGTGCCAGCAGTGTAAGGCAGGCCCTCACAGATACGCAGTATTTT.

The V and J genes are TRBV10-2 and TRBJ2-3, with a possible D match to TRBD2 (5 bases). Trimming cost V 1 base and J 0 bases, with 8 bases left between them. The germline V gene encodes CDR1 WSHSY and CDR2 SAAADI. CDR3 length: 15 amino acids. The CDR3: CASSELASSTDTQYF. In DNA form, the CDR3 reads TGCGCCAGCAGTGAGTTAGCGTCGAGCACAGATACGCAGTATTTT.

This chain uses TRBV28 with TRBJ2-1; D is ambiguous. The germline CDR1 and CDR2 sequences are MDHEN and SYDVKM. CDR3 size: 13 residues. V was pared by 4 bases and J by 10 bases, with 14 bases between. CDR3 in DNA: TGTGCCAGCAGTTCCGCCCGGGCAAAGGAGCAGTTCTTC. Amino acids: CASSSARAKEQFF.